A single sample gave rise to the 11 T cell receptor beta chains below, sequenced in a study of shared clonotypes between healthy human individuals. TCRdb keeps only in-frame clones here, not all; method: immunoSEQ multiplex PCR. The sample shows around 350,000 clones, more than 60% of them seen only once. Source material: memory CD4+ T cells sorted from blood. The subset was: CD45RA-negative fraction. The receptor source for this set is a man aged 25 to 40 in good health.

V gene TRBV30 combines with J gene TRBJ2-5; 13 positions match TRBD2. This CDR3 region has 14 residues. The germline V gene has CDR1 GTSNPN and CDR2 SVGIG (reference sequence). V was clipped by 3 bases and J by 2 bases; unmatched bases: 0. The CDR3 DNA sequence: TGTGCCTGGAGACTAGCGGGAGGGCAAGAGACCCAGTACTTC. Translated: CAWRLAGGQETQYF.

V usage is TRBV25-1 and J usage is TRBJ2-5; 7 bases fit TRBD2. The CDR3 is made up of 15 amino acids. V was pared by 2 bases and J by 5 bases, with 8 bases of the junction left unmatched. Per the germline V gene, CDR1 is MGHDK and CDR2 is SYGVNS. CDR3 amino acids: CASSENVWREETQYF. The CDR3, as DNA: TGTGCCAGCAGTGAAAATGTTTGGCGGGAGGAGACCCAGTACTTC.

This clone was observed a few times. The chain uses TRBV10-3 and TRBJ2-6, with D perhaps TRBD2 (5 bases). Germline V gene lookup returns CDR1 ENHRY and CDR2 SYGVKD. The length of the CDR3 is 16 residues. V was shortened by 8 bases and J by 0 bases, with 14 bases between the two germline ends. CDR3 sequence reads: CAIQEGPSSGANVLTF. CDR3 bases: TGTGCCATCCAAGAGGGCCCAAGCTCTGGGGCCAACGTCCTGACTTTC.

The rearrangement joins TRBV15 to TRBJ1-5; 8 bases match TRBD1. Germline V lookup: CDR1 LNHNV, CDR2 YYDKDF (reference sequence). The CDR3 contains 15 residues. The ends lost 1 base at V and 7 bases at J; junction bases unmatched: 6. This chain's CDR3 is CATSRGQGASQPQHF. In DNA, the CDR3 is TGTGCCACCAGCAGAGGGCAGGGGGCAAGCCAGCCCCAGCATTTT.

The genes are TRBV18 and TRBJ2-7, with 7 bases aligning to TRBD2. CDR3 size: 15 residues. Germline trimming cut 3 bases from V and 9 bases from J; bases unmatched to any gene: 14. CDR1 KGHSH and CDR2 LQKENI come from the germline V gene. CDR3 in DNA: TGTGCCAGCTCACCGGATGGGAGCGGGACTCTCGGGCAGTACTTC. This codes for CASSPDGSGTLGQYF.

The chain joins TRBV29-1 to TRBJ2-1, with a possible D match to TRBD2 (6 bases). The germline gives CDR1 SQVTM, CDR2 ANQGSEA. CDR3 length: 11 amino acids. For the CDR3, the DNA is TGCCCCGGGAGAGCCCGGAATGAGCAGTTCTTC. It specifies CPGRARNEQFF.

V usage is TRBV27 and J usage is TRBJ1-5, with no clear D. With 2 bases removed from V and 0 bases from J, the gap between germline ends came to 11 bases. CDR1 and CDR2 from the germline V gene are MNHEY and SMNVEV (reference sequence). This CDR3 contains 16 residues. In DNA, the CDR3 is TGTGCCAGCAGTTTACACGGATCCCTTAGCAATCAGCCCCAGCATTTT. Translating it yields CASSLHGSLSNQPQHF.

This chain uses TRBV2 with TRBJ2-3, with 7 bases identical to TRBD2. The CDR3 extends over 12 amino acids. CDR1 is SNHLY, CDR2 FYNNEI, per germline. With 5 bases clipped from V and 6 bases from J, the junction kept 2 bases outside the gene matches. The CDR3 sequence: CASSYGRDTQYF. CDR3 nucleotides: TGTGCCAGCAGTTACGGGAGGGATACGCAGTATTTT.

With regard to this clone: This likely traces to a read error, being one base from a far larger clone. The CDR3 reads CASSRDSTDTQYF. CDR3 nucleotides: TGTGCCAGCAGCAGGGACAGCACAGATACGCAGTATTTT. V gene TRBV5-5 combines with J gene TRBJ2-3; D may be TRBD1 or TRBD2 (5 bases each). In germline, CDR1 is SGHKS, CDR2 YYEKEE (reference sequence). The CDR3 totals 13 residues. The ends were cut back, 4 bases at V and 0 bases at J, with 6 bases in the middle.

V gene TRBV28 combines with J gene TRBJ1-4; no firm D call. The CDR3 contains 12 residues. The ends were cut back, 6 bases at V and 8 bases at J, with 10 bases in the middle. Germline V gives CDR1 MDHEN, CDR2 SYDVKM. The CDR3 loop reads CASRDGGEKLFF. In nucleotides, the CDR3 is TGTGCCAGCAGGGACGGTGGGGAAAAACTGTTTTTT.

This CDR3 reads CASSQDTSRGGTGELFF. In nucleotides, the CDR3 is TGCGCCAGCAGCCAAGATACGTCCCGAGGCGGCACCGGGGAGCTGTTTTTT. This rearrangement joins TRBV4-3 to TRBJ2-2; D gene unclear. The V gene's germline CDR1 is LGHNA and CDR2 YSLEER. The germline V and J ends were trimmed by 0 bases and 4 bases, with 15 bases remaining between them. The CDR3 contains 17 residues.